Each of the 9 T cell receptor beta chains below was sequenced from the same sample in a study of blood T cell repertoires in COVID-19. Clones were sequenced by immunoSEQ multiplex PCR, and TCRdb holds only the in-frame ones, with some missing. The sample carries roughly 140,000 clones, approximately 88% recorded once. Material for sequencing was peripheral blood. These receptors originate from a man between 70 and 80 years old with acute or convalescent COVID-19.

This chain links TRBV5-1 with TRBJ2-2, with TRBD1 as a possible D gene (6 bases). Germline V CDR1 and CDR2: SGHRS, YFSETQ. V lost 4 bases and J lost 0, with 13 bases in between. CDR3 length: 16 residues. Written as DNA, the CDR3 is TGCGCCAGCAGCCTAGACGGGACAACGAACACCGGGGAGCTGTTTTTT. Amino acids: CASSLDGTTNTGELFF.

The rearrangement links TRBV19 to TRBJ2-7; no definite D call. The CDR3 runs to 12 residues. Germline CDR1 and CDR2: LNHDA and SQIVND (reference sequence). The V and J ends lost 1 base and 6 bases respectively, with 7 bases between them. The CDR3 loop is CASSIGGSEQYF. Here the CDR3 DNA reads TGTGCCAGTAGTATAGGCGGATCCGAGCAGTACTTC.

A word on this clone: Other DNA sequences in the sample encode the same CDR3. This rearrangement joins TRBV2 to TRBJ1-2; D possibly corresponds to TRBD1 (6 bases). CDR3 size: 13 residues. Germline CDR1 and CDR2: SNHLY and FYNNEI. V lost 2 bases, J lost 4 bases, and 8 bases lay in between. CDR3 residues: CASSERQVYGYTF. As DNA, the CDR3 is TGTGCCAGCAGTGAAAGACAGGTCTATGGCTACACCTTC.

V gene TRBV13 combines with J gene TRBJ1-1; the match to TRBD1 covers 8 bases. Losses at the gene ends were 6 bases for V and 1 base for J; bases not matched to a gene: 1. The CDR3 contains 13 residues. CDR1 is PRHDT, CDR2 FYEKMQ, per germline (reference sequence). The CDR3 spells CASRQGGNTEAFF. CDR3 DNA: TGTGCCAGCAGACAGGGGGGGAACACTGAAGCTTTCTTT.

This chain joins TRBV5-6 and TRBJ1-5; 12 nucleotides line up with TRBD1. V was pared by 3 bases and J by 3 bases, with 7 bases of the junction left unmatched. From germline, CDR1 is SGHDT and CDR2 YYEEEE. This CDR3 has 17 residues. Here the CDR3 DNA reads TGTGCCAGCAGCTGGGCGGGGACAGGGGGCCCCAATCAGCCCCAGCATTTT. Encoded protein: CASSWAGTGGPNQPQHF.

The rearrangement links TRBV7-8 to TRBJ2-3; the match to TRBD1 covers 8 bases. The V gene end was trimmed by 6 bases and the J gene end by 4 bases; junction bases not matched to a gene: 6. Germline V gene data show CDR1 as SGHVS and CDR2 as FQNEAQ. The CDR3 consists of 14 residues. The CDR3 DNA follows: TGTGCCAGCAGGAAGGACAGGGCGGCAGATACGCAGTATTTT. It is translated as CASRKDRAADTQYF.

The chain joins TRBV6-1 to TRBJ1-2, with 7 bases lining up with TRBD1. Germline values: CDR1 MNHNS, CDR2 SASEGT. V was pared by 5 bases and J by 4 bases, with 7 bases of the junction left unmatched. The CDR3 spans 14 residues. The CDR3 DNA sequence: TGTGCCAGCAGTCCACGGGGACAGATCTATGGCTACACCTTC. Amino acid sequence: CASSPRGQIYGYTF.

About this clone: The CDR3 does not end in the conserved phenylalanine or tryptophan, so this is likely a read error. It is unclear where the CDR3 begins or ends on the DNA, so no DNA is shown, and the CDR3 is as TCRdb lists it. The CDR3 region is CASSLFGTGAPIL. The rearrangement joins TRBV28 to TRBJ1-2; TRBD1, as called in the table, went unchecked against the DNA. The CDR3 is 13 residues long, counting both termini. Germline loops: CDR1 MDHEN, CDR2 SYDVKM.

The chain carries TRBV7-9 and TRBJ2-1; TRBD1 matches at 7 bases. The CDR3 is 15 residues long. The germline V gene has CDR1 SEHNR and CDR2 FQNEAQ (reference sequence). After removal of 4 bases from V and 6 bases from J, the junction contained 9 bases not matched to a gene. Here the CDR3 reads CASSYPGQRFNEQFF. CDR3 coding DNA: TGTGCCAGCAGCTACCCGGGACAGCGTTTCAATGAGCAGTTCTTC.